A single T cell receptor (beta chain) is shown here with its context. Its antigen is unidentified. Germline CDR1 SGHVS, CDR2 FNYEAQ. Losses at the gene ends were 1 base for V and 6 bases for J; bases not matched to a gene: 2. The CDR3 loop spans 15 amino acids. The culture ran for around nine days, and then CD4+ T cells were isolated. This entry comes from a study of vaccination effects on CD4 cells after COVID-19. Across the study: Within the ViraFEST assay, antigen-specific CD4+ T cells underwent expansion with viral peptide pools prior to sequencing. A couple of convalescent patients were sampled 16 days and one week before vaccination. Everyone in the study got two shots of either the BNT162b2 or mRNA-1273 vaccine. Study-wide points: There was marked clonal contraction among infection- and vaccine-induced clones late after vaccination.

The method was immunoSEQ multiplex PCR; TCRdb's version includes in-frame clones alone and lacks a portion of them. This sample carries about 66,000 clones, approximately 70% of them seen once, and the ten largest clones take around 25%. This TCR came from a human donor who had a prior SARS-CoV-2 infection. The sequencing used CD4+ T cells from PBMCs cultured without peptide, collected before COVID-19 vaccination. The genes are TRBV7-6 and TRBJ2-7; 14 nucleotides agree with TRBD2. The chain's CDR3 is CASSLGGTSGSEQYF. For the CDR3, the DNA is TGTGCCAGCAGCTTAGGCGGGACTAGCGGGAGCGAGCAGTACTTC.